This T cell receptor beta chain was recorded in a study of shared clonotypes between healthy human individuals (dated by TCRdb to 2018 to 2021). At the level of the whole study: Three men and a couple of women, aged 18 to 49 years, made up the cohort. For each donor, CD4 naive and CD4 memory were each given three plates, CD8 naive was given two plates, and CD8 memory was given one plate. To estimate repertoire size and how much clonotype sharing occurs between individuals, the study deeply sequenced the blood TCR repertoires of 5 or 6 healthy adults. Libraries were prepared and TCR repertoires were sequenced by different laboratories using diverse techniques, in order to increase sequencing depth and limit assay-specific biases. Each donor's leukapheresis produced roughly between roughly 0.85 and 9 billion PBMCs.

Using the deep immunoSEQ assay, multiplex PCR amplified TCR CDR3 regions from genomic DNA. Extracted genomic DNA from each cell subset was spread evenly across all wells of several immunoSEQ 96-well plates, with each plate serving as a replicate. Each replicate PCR for sorted subsets received roughly 200 ng genomic DNA, equal to tens of thousands of T cell genomes. Purified libraries were quantified with a Qubit 3.0 fluorometer, sized on a Bioanalyzer 2100, and re-quantified with the KAPA Library Quantification kit. A separate single-read 150-cycle Illumina NextSeq 550 flow cell was used to sequence each immunoSEQ 96-well plate. In the authors' own workflow: Because the immunoSEQ output held only junctional sequences and lacked quality scores, the filtering could not match the filtering applied to full-length reads. Sequences were annotated with PyIR, a Python wrapper for IgBLAST v1.9, and V/J genes and CDR3 were assigned using IMGT germline references. Any read was removed if the V/J assignment was weak (E-value above 1e-6), the CDR3 was missing, or the read contained stop codons, out-of-frame junctions, or ambiguous translated residues. V3J clonotypes were defined by identical inferred V gene, J gene, and CDR3 amino acid sequence. Percentage overlap between repertoires was computed as shared unique clonotypes divided by the size of the smaller repertoire. Three approaches were used to assess repertoire richness: RTK rarefaction, the Chao1 estimator, and Recon v2.1 estimates of unobserved clonotypes. Generation probabilities were computed with OLGA for all TCRbeta clonotypes obtained by the gDNA method from several donors. The clones in this table, taken by TCRdb from immuneACCESS, are in-frame only. Not every clone is retained; where verified, under half of the shortfall comes from an unresolved V gene, and the cause of the rest is unknown. The V and J calls and clone size come from that table; D and trimming were worked out from the DNA. The sample table lists about 2.5 million clones, about 90% of them with a count of one. More than 0.35% of the sample comes from the top ten.

To note about this clone: This clone's antigen is unknown. One base away there is no much larger clone; base qualities are not given.

The trim is 0 bases for V and 8 bases for J, with a gap of 11 bases between the germline ends. CDR1 and CDR2 are drawn from the germline V gene (reference sequence): MNHEY, SMNVEV. Including cysteine and phenylalanine, the CDR3 has 13 amino acids. Just the 39-base CDR3 DNA is kept, in frame starting at base 1. The donors were healthy, HIV-negative adults who had no recently reported acute infections or vaccinations. Every donor was a Caucasian adult residing in Nashville, Tennessee, USA. CD4+ T cells were enriched by magnetic negative selection; naive cells were then positively selected on CD45RA, and the negative fraction formed the memory subset. After blood collection by leukapheresis, PBMCs were isolated using Ficoll-Histopaque density gradient centrifugation and then cryopreserved in the vapor phase of liquid nitrogen. Purity and quantity of every magnetically sorted T cell population were checked by analytical flow cytometry. Genomic DNA was isolated from each sorted fraction and quantified by UV absorbance on a Nanodrop 2000c.

Study-wide findings and limitations: Higher generation probabilities were observed for clonotypes shared by all four sorted-subset donors than for non-shared clonotypes. Naive subsets generally had larger estimated clonotype richness than memory subsets. Only blood was sampled, and tissue TCR repertoires likely differ from those in blood. When a few donors were compared, the shared fraction of clonotypes was about 5.2% for naive CD4, roughly 3.3% for naive CD8, 2% to 2.5% for memory CD4, and roughly 0.43% for memory CD8. Based on pairwise subsampling, the degree of clonotype sharing among donors was expected to be affected by sequencing depth. Incomplete sequencing was indicated by rarefaction of sorted-subset datasets, despite the large sequencing depth. Because the study included only a small number of donors, the genetic and exposure-history diversity represented was limited.

The rearrangement joined TRBV27 to TRBJ2-7; the D gene remains uncertain. The TCR sequence derives from a young man in good health. Some clones in this sample may be carry-over from other donors' samples. Material: naive CD4+ T cells from PBMCs. This sample's cell subset or site label indicates: CD45RA+ positively selected. The nucleotide sequence reads TGTGCCAGCAGTTTATCAGCCTTCCGGCAGCAGTACTTC. This encodes CASSLSAFRQQYF.